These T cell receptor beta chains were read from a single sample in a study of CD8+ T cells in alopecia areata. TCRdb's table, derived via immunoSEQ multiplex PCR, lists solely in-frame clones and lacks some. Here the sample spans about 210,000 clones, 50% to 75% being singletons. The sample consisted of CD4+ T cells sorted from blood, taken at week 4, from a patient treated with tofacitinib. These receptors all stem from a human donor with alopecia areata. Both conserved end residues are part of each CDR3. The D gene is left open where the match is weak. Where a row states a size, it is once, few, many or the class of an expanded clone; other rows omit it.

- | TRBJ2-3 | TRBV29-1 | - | CSVVRGGQDTQYF | TGCAGCGTTGTGAGGGGAGGTCAAGATACGCAGTATTTT
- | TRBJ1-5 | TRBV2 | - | CASSVFGSRGNQPQHF | TGTGCCAGCAGTGTCTTTGGGAGTCGGGGCAATCAGCCCCAGCATTTT
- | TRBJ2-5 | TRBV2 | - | CASSEVGTDQETQYF | TGTGCCAGCAGTGAAGTAGGGACGGATCAAGAGACCCAGTACTTC
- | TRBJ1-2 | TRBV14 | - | CASSPTGAGTYGYTF | TGTGCCAGCAGCCCCACCGGGGCAGGGACCTATGGCTACACCTTC
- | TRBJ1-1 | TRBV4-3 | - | CASSQDRRETEAFF | TGCGCCAGCAGCCAAGATAGGAGGGAGACTGAAGCTTTCTTT
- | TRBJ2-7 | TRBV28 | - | CASSLSPGALYEQYF | TGTGCCAGCAGTTTATCACCAGGGGCCCTCTACGAGCAGTACTTC
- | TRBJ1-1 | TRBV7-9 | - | CASSFFQTNTEAFF | TGTGCCAGCAGCTTCTTTCAGACGAACACTGAAGCTTTCTTT
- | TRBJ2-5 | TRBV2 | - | CASTEADPRETQYF | TGTGCCAGCACCGAAGCGGACCCCCGGGAGACCCAGTACTTC
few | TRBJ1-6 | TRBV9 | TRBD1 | CASSVRGQGQSPLHF | TGTGCCAGCAGCGTAAGAGGACAGGGACAATCACCCCTCCACTTT
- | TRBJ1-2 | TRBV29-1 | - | CSGGGTGGHGYTF | TGCAGCGGTGGGGGTACCGGTGGCCATGGCTACACCTTC
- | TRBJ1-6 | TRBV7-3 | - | CASSFGPEYNSPLHF | TGTGCCAGCAGCTTCGGGCCGGAGTATAATTCACCCCTCCACTTT
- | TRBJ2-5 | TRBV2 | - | CASSEWQRLSQETQYF | TGTGCCAGCAGTGAGTGGCAGAGACTATCACAAGAGACCCAGTACTTC
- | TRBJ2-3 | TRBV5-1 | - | CASSPGSTADTQYF | TGCGCCAGCAGCCCCGGCTCGACAGCAGATACGCAGTATTTT
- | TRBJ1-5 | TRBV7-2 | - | CASSLAGPASNQPQHF | TGTGCCAGCAGCTTAGCGGGGCCGGCGAGCAATCAGCCCCAGCATTTT
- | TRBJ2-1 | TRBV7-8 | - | CASSISLARDEQFF | TGTGCCAGCAGCATCTCGCTCGCTCGCGATGAGCAGTTCTTC
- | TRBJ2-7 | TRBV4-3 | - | CASSQAHGPSSYEQYF | TGCGCCAGCAGCCAAGCCCACGGTCCTAGCTCCTACGAGCAGTACTTC
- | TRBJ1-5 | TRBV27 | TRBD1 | CASSLEGAGNQPQHF | TGTGCCAGCAGTTTAGAGGGGGCAGGCAATCAGCCCCAGCATTTT
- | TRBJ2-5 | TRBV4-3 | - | CASSQDLVLGGRQTQYF | TGCGCCAGCAGCCAAGATCTTGTCCTGGGGGGCCGTCAGACCCAGTACTTC
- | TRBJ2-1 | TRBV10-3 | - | CAIGGALYNEQFF | TGTGCCATCGGAGGGGCTCTGTACAATGAGCAGTTCTTC
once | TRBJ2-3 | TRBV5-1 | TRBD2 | CASSWGTSGYTDTQYF | TGCGCCAGCAGCTGGGGGACTAGCGGCTACACAGATACGCAGTATTTT
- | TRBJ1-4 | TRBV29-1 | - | CSVEGQVEKLFF | TGCAGCGTTGAAGGGCAGGTTGAAAAACTGTTTTTT
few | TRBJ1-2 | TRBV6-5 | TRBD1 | CASSRDRENYGYTF | TGTGCCAGCAGTCGGGACAGGGAGAACTATGGCTACACCTTC
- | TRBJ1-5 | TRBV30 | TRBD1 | CAWSGQGGSNQPQHF | TGTGCCTGGAGCGGACAGGGTGGGAGCAATCAGCCCCAGCATTTT
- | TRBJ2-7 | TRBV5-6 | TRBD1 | CASSLGQGAWEQYF | TGTGCCAGCAGCTTGGGACAGGGGGCGTGGGAGCAGTACTTC
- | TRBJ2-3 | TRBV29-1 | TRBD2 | CSVVSGGTSTDTQYF | TGCAGCGTTGTGAGCGGGGGAACCAGCACAGATACGCAGTATTTT
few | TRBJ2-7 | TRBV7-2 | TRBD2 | CASSLMGLAGDEQYF | TGTGCCAGCAGCCTTATGGGACTAGCGGGGGACGAGCAGTACTTC
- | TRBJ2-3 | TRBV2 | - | CASRGGTQGTDTQYF | TGTGCCAGCAGGGGTGGGACACAGGGCACAGATACGCAGTATTTT